The 10 T cell receptor beta chains below all came from one sample that was sequenced in a study of shared clonotypes between healthy human individuals. Here immunoSEQ multiplex PCR was the method, and the copy in TCRdb shows in-frame clones only, minus some. Among about 2 million clones listed, about 95% were seen once. CD45RO-negative cells were positively selected for CCR7, leaving out terminally differentiated effector memory CD45RA+ cells. The sample taken for sequencing was naive CD8+ T cells sorted from blood. The receptor source for this set is a man aged 18 to 29 in good health.

The CDR3 sequence: CASSEMGSGNTGELFF. CDR3 in DNA: TGTGCCAGCAGTGAAATGGGTAGCGGGAACACCGGGGAGCTGTTTTTT. The genes are TRBV25-1 and TRBJ2-2; possibly TRBD2 for D (6 bases). Trimming took off 2 bases at V and 1 base at J, with 11 bases between the two ends. The germline gives CDR1 MGHDK, CDR2 SYGVNS. This CDR3 has 16 amino acids.

The chain links TRBV5-4 to TRBJ2-7; unclear D gene. V gave up 0 bases and J gave up 7 bases, with 8 bases separating them. The germline V gene encodes CDR1 SGHNT and CDR2 YYREEE (reference sequence). This CDR3 has 12 residues. The CDR3 coding sequence is TGTGCCAGCAGCTTGGCCTTTACAGAGCAGTACTTC. It yields the protein CASSLAFTEQYF.

This chain links TRBV19 with TRBJ1-6; D gene uncertain. Germline assignment: CDR1 LNHDA and CDR2 SQIVND (reference sequence). The CDR3 has 14 residues. The V end lost 10 bases, the J end lost 2 bases, and 12 bases lay between the germline ends. The CDR3 region is CATTERTYNSPLHF. The CDR3 DNA sequence: TGTGCCACCACCGAGAGGACCTATAATTCACCCCTCCACTTT.

The rearrangement links TRBV2 to TRBJ2-7; D is unresolved. Per the germline V gene, CDR1 is SNHLY and CDR2 is FYNNEI. CDR3 length: 15 amino acids. Trimming took off 1 base at V and 2 bases at J, with 12 bases between the two ends. The CDR3 nucleotides are TGTGCCAGCAGTGAAGTCAGAAGTTTCACCTACGAGCAGTACTTC. Translating gives CASSEVRSFTYEQYF.

Concerning this clone itself: Other DNA sequences from this sample encode an identical CDR3 as well. The rearrangement links TRBV27 to TRBJ2-2; D not certain. Trimming took 3 bases from V and 8 from J, leaving 4 bases between them. The CDR3 is made up of 11 amino acids. Germline V lookup: CDR1 MNHEY, CDR2 SMNVEV (reference sequence). The CDR3 here is CASSFGGELFF. CDR3 bases: TGTGCCAGCAGTTTCGGTGGGGAGCTGTTTTTT.

As concerns this clone: Different DNA sequences within this sample yield the same CDR3. The gene calls are TRBV9 and TRBJ2-3; D may be TRBD2 (6 bases). Germline V lookup: CDR1 SGDLS, CDR2 YYNGEE. The CDR3 loop spans 15 amino acids. V shed 1 base and J shed 2 bases, with 11 bases lying between them. The CDR3: CASSVRGLYTDTQYF. CDR3 coding DNA: TGTGCCAGCAGCGTACGGGGACTTTACACAGATACGCAGTATTTT.

This chain connects TRBV7-8 to TRBJ1-6; D unclear. Germline-derived CDR1 and CDR2 are SGHVS and FQNEAQ. The CDR3 is 12 amino acids. With 4 bases removed from V and 15 bases from J, the gap between germline ends came to 13 bases. The CDR3, as DNA: TGTGCCAGCAGCTCATTCCATTCGGACCTCCACTTT. Translation gives CASSSFHSDLHF.

The gene calls are TRBV27 and TRBJ2-3; no clear D gene. The germline CDR1 and CDR2 sequences are MNHEY and SMNVEV (reference sequence). Trimming shortened V by 7 bases and J by 4 bases, and 6 bases separated the two germline ends. The CDR3 has 11 residues. The CDR3 bases are TGTGCCAGCATTGGGGCAGATACGCAGTATTTT. Protein: CASIGADTQYF.

Only one count was recorded for this clone. The chain recombines TRBV27 with TRBJ1-1; D unresolved. The CDR3 has 13 amino acids. The germline V gene encodes CDR1 MNHEY and CDR2 SMNVEV (reference sequence). The germline V and J ends were trimmed by 3 bases and 2 bases, with 7 bases remaining between them. The CDR3 DNA reads TGTGCCAGCAGTTTCGTACTAAACACTGAAGCTTTCTTT. Translated, it gives CASSFVLNTEAFF.

This clone was seen just once. V is TRBV30 and J is TRBJ2-7, with unresolved D. CDR1 and CDR2 (germline): GTSNPN, SVGIG (reference sequence). Trimming removed 2 bases from V and 5 bases from J, with 10 bases in between. The CDR3 is 12 residues long. CDR3 bases: TGTGCCTGGAGTACGGGTTGGGACGAGCAGTACTTC. This codes for CAWSTGWDEQYF.